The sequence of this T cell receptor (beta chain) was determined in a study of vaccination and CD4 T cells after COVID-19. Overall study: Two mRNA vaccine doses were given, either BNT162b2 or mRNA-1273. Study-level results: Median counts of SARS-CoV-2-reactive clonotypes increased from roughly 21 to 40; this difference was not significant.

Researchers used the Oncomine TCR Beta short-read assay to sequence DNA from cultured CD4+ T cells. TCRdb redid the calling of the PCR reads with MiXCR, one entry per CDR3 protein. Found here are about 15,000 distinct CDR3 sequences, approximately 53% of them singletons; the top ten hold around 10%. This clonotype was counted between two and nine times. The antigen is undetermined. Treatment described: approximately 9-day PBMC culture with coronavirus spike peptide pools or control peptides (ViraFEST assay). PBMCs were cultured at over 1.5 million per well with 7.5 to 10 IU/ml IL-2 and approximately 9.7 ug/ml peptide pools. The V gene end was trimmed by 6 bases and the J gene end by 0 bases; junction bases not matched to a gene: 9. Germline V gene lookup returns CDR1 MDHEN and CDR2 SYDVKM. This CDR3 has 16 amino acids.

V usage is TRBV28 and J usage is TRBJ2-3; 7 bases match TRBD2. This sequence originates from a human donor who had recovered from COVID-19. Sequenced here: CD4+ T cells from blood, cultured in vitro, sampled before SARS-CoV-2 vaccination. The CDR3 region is CASSLGTTGSTDTQYF. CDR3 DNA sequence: TGTGCCAGCAGCCTCGGGACTACCGGTAGCACAGATACGCAGTATTTT.